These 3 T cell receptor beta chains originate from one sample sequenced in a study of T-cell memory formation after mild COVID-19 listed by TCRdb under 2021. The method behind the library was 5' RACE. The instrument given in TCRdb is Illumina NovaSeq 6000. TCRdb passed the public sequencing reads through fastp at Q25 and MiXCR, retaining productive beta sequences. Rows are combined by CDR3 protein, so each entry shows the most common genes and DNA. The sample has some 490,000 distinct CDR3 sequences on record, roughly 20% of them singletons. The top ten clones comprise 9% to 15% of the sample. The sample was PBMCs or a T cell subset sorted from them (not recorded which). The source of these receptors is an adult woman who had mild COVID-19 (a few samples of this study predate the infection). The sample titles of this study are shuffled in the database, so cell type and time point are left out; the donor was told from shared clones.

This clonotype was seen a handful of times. The DNA of the CDR3 is TGTGCCAGCAGTTACTCGGCAGGGGGTAATTCACCCCTCCACTTT. Its protein is CASSYSAGGNSPLHF. This rearrangement joins TRBV6-5 to TRBJ1-6; 7 nucleotides match TRBD1. From germline, CDR1 is MNHEY and CDR2 SVGAGI. The CDR3 runs 15 residues. Germline trimming cut 0 bases from V and 6 bases from J; bases unmatched to any gene: 2.

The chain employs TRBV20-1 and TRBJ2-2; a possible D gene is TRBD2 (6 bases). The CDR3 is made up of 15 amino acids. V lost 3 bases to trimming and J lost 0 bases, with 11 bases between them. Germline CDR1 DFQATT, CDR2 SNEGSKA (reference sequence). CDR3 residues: CSARRESSNTGELFF. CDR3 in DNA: TGCAGTGCTAGGCGGGAATCCTCGAACACCGGGGAGCTGTTTTTT.

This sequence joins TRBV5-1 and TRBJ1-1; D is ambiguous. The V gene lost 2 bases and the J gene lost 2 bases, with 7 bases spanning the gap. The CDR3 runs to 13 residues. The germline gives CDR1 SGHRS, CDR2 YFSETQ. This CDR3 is CASSFLYNTEAFF. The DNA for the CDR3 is TGCGCCAGCAGCTTCCTATATAACACTGAAGCTTTCTTT.